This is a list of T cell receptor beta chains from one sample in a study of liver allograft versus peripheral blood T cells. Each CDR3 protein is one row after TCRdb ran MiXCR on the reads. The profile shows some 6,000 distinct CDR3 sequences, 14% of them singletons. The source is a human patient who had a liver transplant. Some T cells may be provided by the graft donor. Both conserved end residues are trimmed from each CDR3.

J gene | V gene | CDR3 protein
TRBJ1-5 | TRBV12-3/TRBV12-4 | ASSLVRAHQPQH
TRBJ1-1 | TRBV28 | ASKVNTEAF
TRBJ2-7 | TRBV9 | ASSPGLAGGLEQY
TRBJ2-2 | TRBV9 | ASSVGDTEVGELF
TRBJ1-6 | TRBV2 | ASVGSVNSPLH
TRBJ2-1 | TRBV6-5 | ASSYRPGGMRANEQF
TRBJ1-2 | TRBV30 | AWSPVTSNNYGYT
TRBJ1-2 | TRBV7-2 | ASSSGQGARGYT
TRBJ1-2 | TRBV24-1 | ATSDRSDRALGYT
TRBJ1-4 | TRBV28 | ASSLLGRGPTNEKLF
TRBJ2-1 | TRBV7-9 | ASSLALAGAYNEQF
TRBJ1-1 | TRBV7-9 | ASSDRQGRLGTEAF
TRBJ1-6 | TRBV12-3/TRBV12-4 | ASSFGRGKHSPLH
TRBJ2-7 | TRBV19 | ASSTLDTYEQY
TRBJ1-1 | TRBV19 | ASSTSGQRNTEAF
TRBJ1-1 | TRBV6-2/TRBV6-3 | ASSGGHKGTEAF
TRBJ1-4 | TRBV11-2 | ASSPWGGAEGEKLF
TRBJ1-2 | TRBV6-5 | ASGFTGRANYGYT
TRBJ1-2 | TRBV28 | ASSFTGFPL
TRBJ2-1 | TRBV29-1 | SVEGWTGGNEQF
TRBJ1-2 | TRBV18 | ASSLGQTGDYT
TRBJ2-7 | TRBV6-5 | ASSSPLMKDYEQY
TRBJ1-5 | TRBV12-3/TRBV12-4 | ASSLRREGNQPQH
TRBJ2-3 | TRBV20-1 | SATQGASGTTDTQY
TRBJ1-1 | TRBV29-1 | SVGQGADTEAF
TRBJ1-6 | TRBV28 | ASNPQGAGNSPLH
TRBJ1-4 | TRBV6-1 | ASSEGSVRANEKLF
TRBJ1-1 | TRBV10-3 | AISESQENTEAF
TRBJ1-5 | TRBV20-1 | SARDSYSNQPQH